The 26 T cell receptor beta chains presented below share a single source sample, sequenced in a study of vaccination and CD4 T cells after COVID-19 (dated by TCRdb to between 2021 and 2024). The treatment or condition label here, explained by the study, means: approximately 9-day PBMC culture with coronavirus spike peptide pools or control peptides (ViraFEST assay). No antigen has been assigned to these receptors. The library came from PCR. The sequencer listed for this sample is Illumina iSeq 100. At the Johns Hopkins FTIC core, DNA from the cultured CD4+ T cells underwent TCR sequencing with the Oncomine TCR Beta short-read assay. Through fastp at Q25 and MiXCR, TCRdb rebuilt clones from the public reads, retaining in-frame beta chains. Identical CDR3 proteins give one entry, which carries the most common genes and DNA. The sample table lists under 20,000 distinct CDR3 sequences, nearly 55% of them with a count of one. The ten largest clonotypes hold about 20% of the sample.

The sample in question was CD4+ T cells from blood, cultured in vitro, obtained before SARS-CoV-2 vaccination. These receptors were collected from a human donor who had recovered from COVID-19.

This clonotype has just a few counts. The rearrangement joins TRBV7-2 to TRBJ2-7; 11 nucleotides agree with TRBD2. The CDR3 consists of 15 residues. The V segment lost 3 bases and the J segment 2 bases; nucleotides outside the gene matches: 3. Germline lookup yields CDR1 SGHTA and CDR2 FQGNSA. The CDR3 loop reads CASSLLGLAAYEQYF. In DNA form, the CDR3 reads TGTGCCAGCAGCTTGTTGGGACTAGCGGCCTACGAGCAGTACTTC.

The gene calls are TRBV6-1 and TRBJ1-1; D uncertain. This CDR3 has 12 residues. V was trimmed by 9 bases and J by 1 base, leaving 9 bases between them. Germline lookup yields CDR1 MNHNS and CDR2 SASEGT. CDR3 in amino acids: CASIVGNTEAFF. Here the CDR3 DNA reads TGTGCCAGTATTGTGGGGAACACTGAAGCTTTCTTT.

The CDR3 DNA sequence: TGTGCCAGCAGCCTGACAGACAATAGCAATCAGCCCCAGCATTTT. Translating it yields CASSLTDNSNQPQHF. This rearrangement joins TRBV6-1 to TRBJ1-5; a possible D gene is TRBD1 (5 bases). Germline lookup yields CDR1 MNHNS and CDR2 SASEGT. The CDR3 has 15 amino acids. Trimming took off 6 bases at V and 0 bases at J, with 12 bases between the two ends.

This clonotype was seen a handful of times. The chain joins TRBV6-2 or TRBV6-3 to TRBJ2-1; D remains unclear. The V gene's germline CDR1 is MNHEY and CDR2 SVGEGT. With 2 bases removed from V and 2 bases from J, the gap between germline ends came to 10 bases. The CDR3 covers 15 residues. This chain's CDR3 is CASSYESLPYNEQFF. For the CDR3, the DNA is TGTGCCAGCAGTTACGAGTCGCTCCCCTACAATGAGCAGTTCTTC.

The V and J genes are TRBV6-2 or TRBV6-3 and TRBJ1-2, with D possibly TRBD1 on 5 matching bases. The CDR3 consists of 14 residues. Germline V gene lookup returns CDR1 MNHEY and CDR2 SVGEGT. V was shortened by 5 bases and J by 8 bases, with 18 bases between the two germline ends. DNA of the CDR3: TGTGCCAGCAGTCCCGACGGGACCTCCATCGGCTACACCTTC. This translates into CASSPDGTSIGYTF.

This chain uses TRBV14 with TRBJ1-2; D is unclear. Trimming removed 4 bases from V and 11 bases from J, with 17 bases in between. CDR3 length equals 13 residues. Germline loops: CDR1 SGHDN, CDR2 FVKESK. The CDR3 sequence is CASSPSGPQTYTF. DNA of the CDR3: TGTGCCAGCAGCCCTTCTGGACCCCAAACATACACCTTC. Looking up the rest from reference TRBV14 and TRBJ1-2 gives the full variable domain: EAGVTQFPSHSVIEKGQTVTLRCDPISGHDNLYWYRRVMGKEIKFLLHFVKESKQDESGMPNNRFLAERTGGTYSTLKVQPAELEDSGVYFCASSPSGPQTYTFGSGTRLTVV.

This clonotype was observed a handful of times. CDR3 in DNA: TGCAGTGTAATGCCAGCCTCAAGGCTAGGGGAGCTGTTTTTT. This sequence encodes CSVMPASRLGELFF. The chain recombines TRBV20-1 with TRBJ2-2; D not resolved. Germline CDR1 is DFQATT and CDR2 is SNEGSKA (reference sequence). Between the trimmed V and J ends, which lost 7 bases and 8 bases, there was a span of 20 bases. This CDR3 region has 14 residues.

The V and J genes are TRBV28 and TRBJ2-7; D is perhaps TRBD1 or TRBD2 (5 bases each). V was clipped by 5 bases and J by 4 bases, with 15 bases between them. The CDR3 extends over 14 amino acids. CDR1 and CDR2 (germline): MDHEN, SYDVKM. The CDR3 sequence is CASSTFRGVYEQYF. For the CDR3, the DNA is TGTGCCAGCAGTACTTTTAGGGGAGTTTACGAGCAGTACTTC.

This clonotype has a handful of counts. This sequence joins TRBV19 and TRBJ2-5; D not resolved. This CDR3 contains 13 residues. Germline V gene data show CDR1 as LNHDA and CDR2 as SQIVND (reference sequence). The ends were cut back, 5 bases at V and 3 bases at J, with 10 bases in the middle. This CDR3 is CASSYGREETQYF. CDR3 nucleotide sequence: TGTGCCAGTAGTTACGGAAGGGAAGAGACCCAGTACTTC.

The chain has TRBV20-1 and TRBJ2-6; 9 bases fit TRBD1. Germline CDR1 DFQATT, CDR2 SNEGSKA (reference sequence). V shed 8 bases and J 0 bases; nucleotides not matched to a gene: 8. This CDR3 region has 16 residues. The CDR3, as DNA: TGCAGTACCACAGGGGGCAAACCCTCTGGGGCCAACGTCCTGACTTTC. Residues: CSTTGGKPSGANVLTF.

This clonotype was counted between two and nine times. The rearrangement joins TRBV20-1 to TRBJ1-3; D ambiguous. Germline V CDR1 and CDR2: DFQATT, SNEGSKA (reference sequence). V dropped 0 bases and J dropped 2 bases, with 11 bases sitting between them. The CDR3 is 15 residues long. The CDR3 bases are TGCAGTGCTAGAGAGTTGGGCAGCCCTGGAAACACCATATATTTT. It encodes CSARELGSPGNTIYF.

This clonotype turned up a few times. V gene TRBV12-3 or TRBV12-4 combines with J gene TRBJ2-3; D possibly matches TRBD1 or TRBD2 (6 bases each). V dropped 3 bases and J dropped 6 bases, with 13 bases sitting between them. The length of the CDR3 is 14 residues. The DNA for the CDR3 is TGTGCCAGCAGTTTCCGGGGGCAACGGGATACGCAGTATTTT. This codes for CASSFRGQRDTQYF.

V is TRBV2 and J is TRBJ1-5, with D tentatively TRBD1 (6 bases). Trimming stripped 5 bases from V and 2 bases from J, with 10 bases between. The germline V gene has CDR1 SNHLY and CDR2 FYNNEI. This CDR3 spans 14 amino acids. CDR3 sequence: CASSQQGGNQPQHF. The CDR3 region has the DNA TGTGCCAGCAGTCAACAGGGAGGCAATCAGCCCCAGCATTTT.

This sequence joins TRBV20-1 and TRBJ2-7; 9 nucleotides agree with TRBD1. The germline gives CDR1 DFQATT, CDR2 SNEGSKA (reference sequence). Unmatched junction bases numbered 6, after V lost 4 bases and J lost 5 bases. The CDR3 spans 13 residues. CDR3 sequence: CSANRDRVHEQYF. CDR3 DNA sequence: TGCAGTGCTAACCGGGACAGGGTCCACGAGCAGTACTTC.

CDR3 in DNA: TGTGCCAGCAGTTACTCTCGGGGAGCTTTCTTT. It encodes CASSYSRGAFF. The chain carries TRBV6-5 and TRBJ1-1; D is unresolved. Deletions cut 0 bases from V and 10 bases from J, with 6 bases between. Per germline, CDR1 MNHEY and CDR2 SVGAGI. The CDR3 runs 11 residues.

This clonotype occurred a few times. The J gene is TRBJ2-2, the V gene TRBV20-1; D call uncertain. Germline CDR1 and CDR2: DFQATT and SNEGSKA (reference sequence). The CDR3 consists of 12 residues. CDR3 residues: CSCTTHTGELFF. DNA for the CDR3: TGCAGCTGCACTACCCACACCGGGGAGCTGTTTTTT.

The V call is TRBV20-1, the J call TRBJ2-3; D uncertain. Germline CDR1 DFQATT, CDR2 SNEGSKA (reference sequence). Trimming stripped 0 bases from V and 0 bases from J, with 4 bases between. The CDR3 runs 13 residues. CDR3 bases: TGCAGTGCTAGAGACGGGAGCACAGATACGCAGTATTTT. Encoded protein: CSARDGSTDTQYF.

DNA for the CDR3: TGTGCCAGCAGTTTCCAACGACTTCTAGCGGGAGGGCTCCCCTCAGATACGCAGTATTTT. This codes for CASSFQRLLAGGLPSDTQYF. The V call is TRBV28, the J call TRBJ2-3; 12 nucleotides agree with TRBD2. V dropped 3 bases and J dropped 4; count of bases not matched to a gene: 17. Germline V lookup: CDR1 MDHEN, CDR2 SYDVKM. The CDR3 runs to 20 residues. Filled out from reference TRBV28 and TRBJ2-3, the complete variable domain reads DVKVTQSSRYLVKRTGEKVFLECVQDMDHENMFWYRQDPGLGLRLIYFSYDVKMKEKGDIPEGYSVSREKKERFSLILESASTNQTSMYLCASSFQRLLAGGLPSDTQYFGPGTRLTVL.

The chain combines TRBV6-5 with TRBJ2-2; 10 nucleotides line up with TRBD2. The germline V gene has CDR1 MNHEY and CDR2 SVGAGI. The CDR3 loop spans 18 amino acids. Trimming removed 1 base from V and 2 bases from J; junction bases left unmatched: 7. The CDR3 region has the DNA TGTGCCAGCAGTTACTTCCCAGCGGGAGGGCCTAACACCGGGGAGCTGTTTTTT. Translated, it gives CASSYFPAGGPNTGELFF.

This clonotype is labeled large. The chain employs TRBV20-1 and TRBJ1-1; 10 nucleotides agree with TRBD1. The trim removed 0 bases at V and 3 bases at J, leaving 1 base unmatched. Germline V gene lookup returns CDR1 DFQATT and CDR2 SNEGSKA (reference sequence). The CDR3 has 14 residues. The CDR3 nucleotides read TGCAGTGCTAGAGATGACAGGGGGCACACTGAAGCTTTCTTT. It specifies CSARDDRGHTEAFF.

The DNA for the CDR3 is TGTGCCAGCAGCCGTGAGTGGAACACTGAAGCTTTCTTT. Its protein is CASSREWNTEAFF. The chain links TRBV2 to TRBJ1-1; D call uncertain. The CDR3 runs 13 residues. V lost 6 bases and J lost 1, with 9 bases in between. Germline CDR1 reads SNHLY; CDR2 reads FYNNEI.

This chain connects TRBV5-4 to TRBJ2-7; TRBD2 matches 8 bases. From germline, CDR1 is SGHNT and CDR2 YYREEE (reference sequence). With 2 bases clipped from V and 0 bases from J, the junction kept 1 base outside the gene matches. The CDR3 contains 14 residues. CDR3 amino acids: CASSFAGGSYEQYF. CDR3 bases: TGTGCCAGCAGCTTCGCGGGGGGCTCCTACGAGCAGTACTTC. The complete variable domain, with remaining parts taken from reference TRBV5-4 and TRBJ2-7, reads ETGVTQSPTHLIKTRGQQVTLRCSSQSGHNTVSWYQQALGQGPQFIFQYYREEENGRGNFPPRFSGLQFPNYSSELNVNALELDDSALYLCASSFAGGSYEQYFGPGTRLTVT.

This clonotype has more than one count but fewer than ten. The chain is built from TRBV20-1 and TRBJ2-1; 11 bases fit TRBD2. CDR1 is DFQATT and CDR2 is SNEGSKA in the germline V gene (reference sequence). The CDR3 consists of 16 residues. Trimming removed 5 bases from V and 2 bases from J; junction bases left unmatched: 8. The CDR3 coding sequence is TGCAGTGCTGGGACTAGCGGATTGCAGGCCTACAATGAGCAGTTCTTC. Protein product: CSAGTSGLQAYNEQFF.

V gene TRBV19 combines with J gene TRBJ2-3; TRBD2 matches at 10 bases. This CDR3 spans 17 amino acids. Germline CDR1 reads LNHDA; CDR2 reads SQIVND (reference sequence). J lost 1 base, V lost 2 bases, and 6 bases had no gene match. The CDR3 region is CASSIRPSGSGTDTQYF. The CDR3 region has the DNA TGTGCCAGTAGTATACGGCCTAGCGGGAGTGGCACAGATACGCAGTATTTT.

The gene calls are TRBV5-1 and TRBJ2-1; 14 nucleotides agree with TRBD2. The CDR3 totals 17 residues. V dropped 2 bases and J dropped 8; count of bases not matched to a gene: 9. Germline V lookup: CDR1 SGHRS, CDR2 YFSETQ. The CDR3 sequence is CASSFSGTSGRGDEQFF. CDR3 in DNA: TGCGCCAGCAGCTTCTCCGGGACTAGCGGGAGAGGCGATGAGCAGTTCTTC.

This chain uses TRBV6-5 with TRBJ2-2; D is perhaps TRBD1 (6 bases). This CDR3 has 15 residues. Germline V lookup: CDR1 MNHEY, CDR2 SVGAGI. Trimming left V 0 bases short and J 4 bases short, with 9 bases between. The DNA of the CDR3 is TGTGCCAGCAGTTACTCTTCGGACAGCACCGGGGAGCTGTTTTTT. Translation: CASSYSSDSTGELFF.